This T cell receptor beta chain originates from a study of blood T cells in healthy people across ages. Primed by a sample-barcoded 5' primer and a J-beta primer mix, a second PCR proceeded for 7 to 11 cycles. MiXCR was run by TCRdb on the 5' RACE reads, yielding one entry per CDR3 protein. In the table there are roughly 800,000 distinct CDR3 sequences, around 25% of which are singletons. To note about this clonotype: The antigen is unknown.

Regarding the study as a whole: With donor CMV status unknown, expanded clonotype changes were possibly confounded.

Separately, the same data were catalogued under a study of T cells of mothers and their children. Per that paper: The authors detected no persistent microchimeric T cell clones.

The TCR sequence derives from a boy younger than 18 in good health. Sequencing was done on a sample of blood.

The CDR3, as DNA: TGTGCCAGCAGGCGCTCTAGCGGGGGCCATTACAATGAGCAGTTCTTC. Translated, it gives CASRRSSGGHYNEQFF. This chain joins TRBV12-3 or TRBV12-4 and TRBJ2-5; the match to TRBD2 covers 10 bases. Near its end, the DNA agrees better with TRBJ2-1, so the J call may be wrong. The CDR3 sequence is 16 residues long.